These T cell receptor beta chains were read from a single sample in a study of blood T cell repertoires in COVID-19. The method was immunoSEQ multiplex PCR; TCRdb's version includes in-frame clones alone and lacks a portion of them. The repertoire has 200,000 to 300,000 clones, 85% to 90% of them found once; the top ten carry about 1.3%. Input material: peripheral blood. The receptors come from a man older than 75 with acute or convalescent COVID-19. Each CDR3 is given with its conserved first and last residue.

j_gene: TRBJ2-5; v_gene: TRBV19; CDR3aa: CASSPEAFGETQYF
j_gene: TRBJ1-6; v_gene: TRBV19; CDR3aa: CASSTDREGNSPLHF
j_gene: TRBJ2-7; v_gene: TRBV25-1; CDR3aa: CASSGPGQGTYEQYF
j_gene: TRBJ2-2; v_gene: TRBV19; CDR3aa: CASTRDKNTGELFF
j_gene: TRBJ2-1; v_gene: TRBV4-1; CDR3aa: CASSQYRLAGENEQFF
j_gene: TRBJ2-7; v_gene: TRBV29-1; CDR3aa: CSVEGTGVEQYF
j_gene: TRBJ1-2; v_gene: TRBV5-1; CDR3aa: CASSLAQGETYGYTF
j_gene: TRBJ1-3; v_gene: TRBV6-5; CDR3aa: CASRVGASGNTIYF
j_gene: TRBJ1-1; v_gene: TRBV5-8; CDR3aa: CASSWERNTEAFF
j_gene: TRBJ1-5; v_gene: TRBV2; CDR3aa: CASSVSSGQSRPQHF
j_gene: TRBJ1-1; v_gene: TRBV29-1; CDR3aa: CSVGQLSNTEAFF
j_gene: TRBJ2-7; v_gene: TRBV4-1; CDR3aa: CASSQGTSGRLGRSYEQYF
j_gene: TRBJ1-1; v_gene: TRBV5-5; CDR3aa: CASSLPGFLLMNTEAFF
j_gene: TRBJ2-1; v_gene: TRBV7-8; CDR3aa: CASSFLAGGENEQFF
j_gene: TRBJ2-1; v_gene: TRBV6-6; CDR3aa: CASSYSGHEQFF
j_gene: TRBJ2-2; v_gene: TRBV7-3; CDR3aa: CASSLTTRSNTGELFF
j_gene: TRBJ1-3; v_gene: TRBV19; CDR3aa: CASRMTGHSGNTIYF
j_gene: TRBJ2-5; v_gene: TRBV7-2; CDR3aa: CASSLGGTSGGKTQYF
j_gene: TRBJ1-2; v_gene: TRBV5-6; CDR3aa: CASSPDRDDYGYTF
j_gene: TRBJ2-7; v_gene: TRBV19; CDR3aa: CASSILAGPSYEQYF
j_gene: TRBJ1-4; v_gene: TRBV5-5; CDR3aa: CASSWGQGEEKLFF
j_gene: TRBJ2-1; v_gene: TRBV4-3; CDR3aa: CASSKQPSSGGSYNEQFF
j_gene: TRBJ2-2; v_gene: TRBV11-2; CDR3aa: CASSLGVAGGLNTGELFF
j_gene: TRBJ2-1; v_gene: TRBV18; CDR3aa: CASSPSRTGGGNEQFF
j_gene: TRBJ2-7; v_gene: TRBV28; CDR3aa: CASSLVGGPHEQYF
j_gene: TRBJ2-7; v_gene: TRBV19; CDR3aa: CASSFTGGSYEQYF
j_gene: TRBJ2-7; v_gene: TRBV10-3; CDR3aa: CAISESGRGPYEQYF
j_gene: TRBJ2-1; v_gene: TRBV5-4; CDR3aa: CASSSPGGVNEQFF
j_gene: TRBJ2-3; v_gene: TRBV27; CDR3aa: CASSRQGGTDTQYF
j_gene: TRBJ1-2; v_gene: TRBV4-2; CDR3aa: CASSQSDTGSYGYTF
j_gene: TRBJ1-2; v_gene: TRBV5-4; CDR3aa: CASSLSRGRDGYTF
j_gene: TRBJ2-2; v_gene: TRBV14; CDR3aa: CASNRGSSPPSGELFF
j_gene: TRBJ1-5; v_gene: TRBV6-2/TRBV6-3; CDR3aa: CASSYSGISNQPQHF
j_gene: TRBJ1-4; v_gene: TRBV21-1; CDR3aa: CASSNVRPEKLFF
j_gene: TRBJ1-3; v_gene: TRBV6-5; CDR3aa: CATTQGALTGNTIYF
j_gene: TRBJ2-1; v_gene: TRBV4-2; CDR3aa: CASSQIPKSGKNEQFF
j_gene: TRBJ2-7; v_gene: TRBV5-1; CDR3aa: CASSLAGTGNEQYF
j_gene: TRBJ1-2; v_gene: TRBV27; CDR3aa: CASSPLAGSYGYTF
j_gene: TRBJ2-7; v_gene: TRBV6-2/TRBV6-3; CDR3aa: CASSRRQGAYEQYF
j_gene: TRBJ1-2; v_gene: TRBV6-5; CDR3aa: CASRGQGANYGYTF
j_gene: TRBJ1-2; v_gene: TRBV4-3; CDR3aa: CASSQAIGEGYGYTF
j_gene: TRBJ2-5; v_gene: TRBV2; CDR3aa: CASNFGGRETQYF
j_gene: TRBJ2-7; v_gene: TRBV28; CDR3aa: CASSWQSYEQYF
j_gene: TRBJ2-2; v_gene: TRBV5-6; CDR3aa: CASSLSPPQPGNTGELFF
j_gene: TRBJ2-1; v_gene: TRBV5-4; CDR3aa: CASSSKTSGRASEQFF
j_gene: TRBJ2-1; v_gene: TRBV6-5; CDR3aa: CASSYEQGARNEQFF
j_gene: TRBJ2-3; v_gene: TRBV7-3; CDR3aa: CASSSGRSTDTQYF
j_gene: TRBJ1-1; v_gene: TRBV3-1/TRBV3-2; CDR3aa: CASSQVSGLTFF
j_gene: TRBJ1-4; v_gene: TRBV30; CDR3aa: CAWRLRTNEKLFF
j_gene: TRBJ1-3; v_gene: TRBV9; CDR3aa: CASSLNRGNSGNTIYF
j_gene: TRBJ1-2; v_gene: TRBV4-3; CDR3aa: CASSQDNRNYGYTF
j_gene: TRBJ1-5; v_gene: TRBV6-5; CDR3aa: CASSYRSSNQPQHF
j_gene: TRBJ1-6; v_gene: TRBV19; CDR3aa: CASRETYNSPLHF
j_gene: TRBJ2-1; v_gene: TRBV7-2; CDR3aa: CASSLGASGNMKFF
j_gene: TRBJ2-7; v_gene: TRBV6-5; CDR3aa: CASSSLRVAGGNEQYF
j_gene: TRBJ2-1; v_gene: TRBV19; CDR3aa: CASRVGLAGGPQFF
j_gene: TRBJ2-7; v_gene: TRBV9; CDR3aa: CASSVAADRGSSYEQYF